This entry describes one T cell receptor beta chain. The sample belongs to a study of regulatory and conventional T cells in RAG deficiency. Sequencing used immunoSEQ multiplex PCR; TCRdb keeps in-frame clones, though not all of them. The sample records about 29,000 clones, about 95% being singletons. Per the germline V gene, CDR1 is DFQATT and CDR2 is SNEGSKA (reference sequence). The length of the CDR3 is 11 residues. Trimming took 6 bases from V and 6 from J, leaving 11 bases between them. Blood CD4+ CD25-low CD127-high conventional T cells supplied the genomic DNA template. These data were likewise used in another study, on regulatory T cells. In that study: The primer mix had 52 TRBV and 13 TRBJ primers.

This TCR was sampled from a human donor in good health. V and J are TRBV20-1 and TRBJ1-2, with a weak D call TRBD1 (6 bases). Sequencing was performed on CD25- CD4+ T cells sorted from blood. The CDR3 protein is CSARAGDGYTF. As DNA, the CDR3 is TGCAGTGCCAGGGCAGGGGATGGCTACACCTTC.